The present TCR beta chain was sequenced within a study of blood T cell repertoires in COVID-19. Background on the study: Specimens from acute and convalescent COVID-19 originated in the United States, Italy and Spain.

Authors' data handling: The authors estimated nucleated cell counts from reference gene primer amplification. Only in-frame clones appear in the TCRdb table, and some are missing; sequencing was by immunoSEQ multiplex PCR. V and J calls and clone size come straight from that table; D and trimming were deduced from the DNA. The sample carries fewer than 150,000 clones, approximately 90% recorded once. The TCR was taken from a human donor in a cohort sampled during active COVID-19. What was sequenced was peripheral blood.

CDR3 loop: CASSSTGGPGNTIYF. DNA of the CDR3: TGTGCCAGCAGTTCGACAGGGGGACCTGGAAACACCATATATTTT. The J gene is TRBJ1-3, the V gene TRBV6-5; the match to TRBD1 covers 9 bases. This CDR3 is 15 amino acids long. The V gene end was trimmed by 4 bases and the J gene end by 2 bases; junction bases not matched to a gene: 3. Germline CDR1 is MNHEY and CDR2 is SVGAGI.